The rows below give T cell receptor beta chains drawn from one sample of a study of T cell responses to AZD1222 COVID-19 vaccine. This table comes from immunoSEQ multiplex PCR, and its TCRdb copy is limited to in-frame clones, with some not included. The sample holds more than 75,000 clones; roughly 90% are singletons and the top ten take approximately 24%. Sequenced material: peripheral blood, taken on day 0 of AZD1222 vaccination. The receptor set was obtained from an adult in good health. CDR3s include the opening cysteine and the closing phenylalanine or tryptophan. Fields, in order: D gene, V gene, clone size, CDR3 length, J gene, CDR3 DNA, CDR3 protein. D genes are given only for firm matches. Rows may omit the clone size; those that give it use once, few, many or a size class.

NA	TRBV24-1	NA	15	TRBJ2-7	TGTGCCACCAGTGATGCGACCCGAAGCTCCTACGAGCAGTACTTC	CATSDATRSSYEQYF
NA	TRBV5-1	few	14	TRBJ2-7	TGCGCCAGCAGCCTTACAGATCCCGCCTACGAGCAGTACTTC	CASSLTDPAYEQYF
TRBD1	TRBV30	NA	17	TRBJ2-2	TGTGCCTGGACGAGGATCTGGGACAGGGAAAGGGCCGGGGAGCTGTTTTTT	CAWTRIWDRERAGELFF
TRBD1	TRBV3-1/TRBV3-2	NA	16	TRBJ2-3	TGTGCCAGCAGCCAAGGGACAGGGACTAGCACAGATACGCAGTATTTT	CASSQGTGTSTDTQYF
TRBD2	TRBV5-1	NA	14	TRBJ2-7	TGCGCCAGAAGGGGCGGGAGTGATTCATACGAGCAGTACTTC	CARRGGSDSYEQYF
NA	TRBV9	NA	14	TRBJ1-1	TGTGCCAGCAGCGTAGTGCCCGTGAACACTGAAGCTTTCTTT	CASSVVPVNTEAFF
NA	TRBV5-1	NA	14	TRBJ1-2	TGCGCCAGCAAAGCGACACCCGCTGAATATGGCTACACCTTC	CASKATPAEYGYTF
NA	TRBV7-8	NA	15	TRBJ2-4	TGTGCCAGCGGCGGGACTCAGGGTCCCAAAAACATTCAGTACTTC	CASGGTQGPKNIQYF
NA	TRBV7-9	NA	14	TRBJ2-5	TGTGCCAGCAGCTCAAGTAGCTATCAGAGACCCCAGTACTTC	CASSSSSYQRPQYF
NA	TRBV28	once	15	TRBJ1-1	TGTGCCAGCAGTCCCCGGGAGGGGATAGTCCCTGAAGCTTTCTTT	CASSPREGIVPEAFF
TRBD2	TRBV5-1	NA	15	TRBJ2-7	TGCGCCAGCAGCTTGGGACTAGCGGGATTATCCGAGCAGTACTTC	CASSLGLAGLSEQYF
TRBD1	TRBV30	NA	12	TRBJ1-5	TGTGCCTGGGGCGGACAGGCGGGGCCCCAGCATTTT	CAWGGQAGPQHF
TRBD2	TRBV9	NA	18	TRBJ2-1	TGTGCCAGCAGCGAGAGGCCGGGACTAGCGGGAGTTGGCAATGAGCAGTTCTTC	CASSERPGLAGVGNEQFF
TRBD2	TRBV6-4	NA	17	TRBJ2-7	TGTGCCAGCAGTGATCCGGGACTAGCGGGAGGCTTTTACGAGCAGTACTTC	CASSDPGLAGGFYEQYF
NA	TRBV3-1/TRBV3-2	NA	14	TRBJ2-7	TGTGCCAGCAGCCAAGCCGCGGACATCCACGAGCAGTACTTC	CASSQAADIHEQYF
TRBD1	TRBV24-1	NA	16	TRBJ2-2	TGTGCCACCAGTGACCCCGGGACAGGGAGGTTCGGGGAGCTGTTTTTT	CATSDPGTGRFGELFF
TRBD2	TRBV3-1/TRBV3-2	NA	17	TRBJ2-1	TGTGCCAGCAGCACCCGGACTAGCGGGAGAGAATACAATGAGCAGTTCTTC	CASSTRTSGREYNEQFF
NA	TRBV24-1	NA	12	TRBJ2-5	TGTGCCACCAGTGATTTGGTAGAGACTCAGTACTTC	CATSDLVETQYF
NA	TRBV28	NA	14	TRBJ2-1	TGTGCCAGCAGGCAGGGGGGAGCGATCAATGAGCAGTTCTTC	CASRQGGAINEQFF
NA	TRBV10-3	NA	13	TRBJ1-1	TGTGCCATCAGTGAGGGATTGGCGAACAAAGCTTTCTTT	CAISEGLANKAFF
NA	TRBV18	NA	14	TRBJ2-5	TGTGCCAGCTCGCAAACAGGACTCCAAGAGACCCAGTACTTC	CASSQTGLQETQYF
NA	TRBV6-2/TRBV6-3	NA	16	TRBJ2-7	TGTGCCAGCAGCCCTGGGCAGGAAATCTTCTACTACGAGCAGTACTTC	CASSPGQEIFYYEQYF
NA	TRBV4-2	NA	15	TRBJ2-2	TGTGCCAGCAGCCAAGGGGGAAGTGGGGCCGGGGAGCTGTTTTTT	CASSQGGSGAGELFF
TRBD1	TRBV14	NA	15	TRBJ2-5	TGTGCCAGCAGCCCCCGGACAGGTCCGGGGGAGACCCAGTACTTC	CASSPRTGPGETQYF
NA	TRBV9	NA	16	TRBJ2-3	TGTGCCAGCAGCGTAACCCAAAAGGGGGGCACAGATACGCAGTATTTT	CASSVTQKGGTDTQYF
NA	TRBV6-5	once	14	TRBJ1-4	TGTGCCAGCAGACCCGCAGTGGGAAATGAAAAACTGTTTTTT	CASRPAVGNEKLFF
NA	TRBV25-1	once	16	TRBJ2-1	TGTGCCAGCAGTGAATATGGGCAGATCCCGGTCAATGAGCAGTTCTTC	CASSEYGQIPVNEQFF
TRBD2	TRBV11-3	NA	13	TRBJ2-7	TGTGCCAGCAGCTTAGGGCGGGAGAGAGAGCAGTACTTC	CASSLGREREQYF
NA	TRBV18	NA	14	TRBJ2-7	TGTGCCAGCTCACCAGGTAGAGCCACCTACGAGCAGTACTTC	CASSPGRATYEQYF
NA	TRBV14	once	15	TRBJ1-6	TGTGCCAGCAGCCAAGAGTCGATGGGTAATTCACCCCTCCACTTT	CASSQESMGNSPLHF
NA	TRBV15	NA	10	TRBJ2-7	TGTGCCACCAGCAAGTACGAGCAGTACTTC	CATSKYEQYF
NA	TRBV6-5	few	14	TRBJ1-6	TGTGCCAGCAGTTCGGGTCCTTATAATTCACCCCTCCACTTT	CASSSGPYNSPLHF
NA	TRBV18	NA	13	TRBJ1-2	TGTGCCAGCTCACCCCGGGACACTGATGGCTACACCTTC	CASSPRDTDGYTF
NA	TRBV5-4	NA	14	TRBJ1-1	TGTGCCAGCAGCGAGATGGACGGGAACACTGAAGCTTTCTTT	CASSEMDGNTEAFF
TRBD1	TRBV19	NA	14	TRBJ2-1	TGTGCCAGTAGGACCGGGACAGGGGTTTATGAGCAGTTCTTC	CASRTGTGVYEQFF
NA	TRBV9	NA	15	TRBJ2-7	TGTGCCAGCAGCGTAGAGCCGACTAGAACCTACGAGCAGTACTTC	CASSVEPTRTYEQYF
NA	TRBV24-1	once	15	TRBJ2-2	TGTGCCACAGGAGGGAGTCTGGAAAACACCGGGGAGCTGTTTTTT	CATGGSLENTGELFF